A selection of T cell receptor beta chains follows, all from one sample in a study of tumour-infiltrating T cells in Burkitt lymphoma. This table comes from immunoSEQ multiplex PCR, and its TCRdb copy is limited to in-frame clones, with some not included. Of several thousand clones in the sample, roughly 13% were seen once. Sequenced sample: tumor tissue. The receptors stem from a human donor with Burkitt lymphoma. Each CDR3 is given with its conserved first and last residue. The order of the fields is V gene, clone size, D gene, J gene, CDR3 DNA, CDR3 protein. D genes are given only for firm matches. Expanded clones are given a class, and other clones once, few, many or no size at all.

v_gene: TRBV5-1; abundance: NA; d_gene: NA; j_gene: TRBJ2-5; CDR3nt: TGCGCCAGCAGCTTGGCCGGGGCAGGGGACCAGTACTTC; CDR3aa: CASSLAGAGDQYF
v_gene: TRBV7-9; abundance: few; d_gene: NA; j_gene: TRBJ2-7; CDR3nt: TGTGCCAGCAGCTTTAGCGGTTCCTACGAGCAGTACTTC; CDR3aa: CASSFSGSYEQYF
v_gene: TRBV5-1; abundance: NA; d_gene: TRBD1; j_gene: TRBJ1-4; CDR3nt: TGCGCCAGCAGCATCAGGGGGCGCGGGGAAAAACTGTTTTTT; CDR3aa: CASSIRGRGEKLFF
v_gene: TRBV29-1; abundance: NA; d_gene: TRBD2; j_gene: TRBJ2-1; CDR3nt: TGCAGCGTAGTAGCCGGGACTAGCCCAACCAATGAGCAGTTCTTC; CDR3aa: CSVVAGTSPTNEQFF
v_gene: TRBV30; abundance: few; d_gene: NA; j_gene: TRBJ1-5; CDR3nt: TGTGCCTGGAGTGAAGGCCCCAATCAGCCCCAGCATTTT; CDR3aa: CAWSEGPNQPQHF
v_gene: TRBV28; abundance: NA; d_gene: NA; j_gene: TRBJ1-1; CDR3nt: TGTGCCAGCAGTCCCTGGGAGGGGAACACTGAAGCTTTCTTT; CDR3aa: CASSPWEGNTEAFF
v_gene: TRBV30; abundance: few; d_gene: NA; j_gene: TRBJ1-4; CDR3nt: TGTGCCTGGAGGGGGACGGTTGAAAAACTGTTTTTT; CDR3aa: CAWRGTVEKLFF
v_gene: TRBV5-1; abundance: NA; d_gene: NA; j_gene: TRBJ2-1; CDR3nt: TGCGCCAGCAGCTTGGAGGCTAGCTTTGAGCAGTTCTTC; CDR3aa: CASSLEASFEQFF
v_gene: TRBV19; abundance: few; d_gene: TRBD2; j_gene: TRBJ2-2; CDR3nt: TGTGCCAGTAGTACCGGGACTAGCGGGTCCTTTTTCGGGGAGCTGTTTTTT; CDR3aa: CASSTGTSGSFFGELFF
v_gene: TRBV5-1; abundance: NA; d_gene: NA; j_gene: TRBJ2-7; CDR3nt: TGCGCCAGCAGCTTTAGCGGCTCCTACGAGCAGTACTTC; CDR3aa: CASSFSGSYEQYF
v_gene: TRBV9; abundance: NA; d_gene: NA; j_gene: TRBJ1-4; CDR3nt: TGTGCCAGCAGCACCTATCCGCGGGGAAAACTGTTTTTT; CDR3aa: CASSTYPRGKLFF
v_gene: TRBV7-9; abundance: NA; d_gene: TRBD2; j_gene: TRBJ2-1; CDR3nt: TGTGCCAGCAGCTCCGGGGGGGAATGGAATGAGCAGTTCTTC; CDR3aa: CASSSGGEWNEQFF
v_gene: TRBV7-6; abundance: NA; d_gene: NA; j_gene: TRBJ1-1; CDR3nt: TGTGCCAGCAGCTTCCCCGGTGAAGCTTTCTTT; CDR3aa: CASSFPGEAFF
v_gene: TRBV5-4; abundance: NA; d_gene: NA; j_gene: TRBJ1-3; CDR3nt: TGTGCCAGCAGCCTGGGGGGGGCTGGAAACACCATATATTTT; CDR3aa: CASSLGGAGNTIYF
v_gene: TRBV19; abundance: NA; d_gene: NA; j_gene: TRBJ1-3; CDR3nt: TGTGCCAGCACGGGCCCGTACTCTGGAAACACCATATATTTT; CDR3aa: CASTGPYSGNTIYF
v_gene: TRBV9; abundance: NA; d_gene: NA; j_gene: TRBJ1-5; CDR3nt: TGTGCCAGCAGCGCGGCCCCTATCAATCAGCCCCAGCATTTT; CDR3aa: CASSAAPINQPQHF
v_gene: TRBV6-5; abundance: NA; d_gene: NA; j_gene: TRBJ1-1; CDR3nt: TGTGCCAGCAGAGAAACAATAGGCACTGAAGCTTTCTTT; CDR3aa: CASRETIGTEAFF